Following are 12 T cell receptor beta chains from one sample sequenced in a study of neurological immune-mediated disorders. One entry per CDR3 protein results from TCRdb running MiXCR on the 5' RACE reads. The sample has 75,000 to 90,000 distinct CDR3 sequences, 10% seen once; the top ten hold about 1.8%. Sequencing input: PBMCs. These receptors were obtained from a middle-aged man in good health.

This clonotype was detected many times. The chain recombines TRBV18 with TRBJ2-1, with 9 bases matching TRBD1. The CDR3 spans 15 residues. The trim removed 3 bases at V and 4 bases at J, leaving 4 bases unmatched. CDR1 and CDR2 from the germline V gene are KGHSH and LQKENI. This CDR3 is CASSPRDRVYNEQFF. The CDR3 bases are TGTGCCAGCTCACCCCGGGACAGGGTATACAATGAGCAGTTCTTC.

This clonotype was observed at least ten times. This chain links TRBV27 with TRBJ1-1; D gene ambiguous. Germline V lookup: CDR1 MNHEY, CDR2 SMNVEV (reference sequence). The V and J ends lost 3 bases and 4 bases respectively, with 12 bases between them. The CDR3 length is 14 residues. CDR3 region: CASSLERLGTEAFF. CDR3 DNA sequence: TGTGCCAGCAGTTTGGAACGGCTGGGCACTGAAGCTTTCTTT.

This clonotype was observed at least ten times. This chain uses TRBV12-3 or TRBV12-4 with TRBJ2-2, with D perhaps matching TRBD1 or TRBD2 (6 bases each). This CDR3 has 14 amino acids. V was pared by 1 base and J by 7 bases, with 10 bases between. CDR3 loop: CASSLGGAHGELFF. In nucleotides, the CDR3 is TGTGCCAGCAGTTTAGGGGGGGCCCACGGGGAGCTGTTTTTT.

This clonotype was counted ten times or more. The J gene is TRBJ2-1, the V gene TRBV27; D not resolved. The CDR3 totals 14 residues. V was shortened by 2 bases and J by 6 bases, with 11 bases between the two germline ends. The germline CDR1 and CDR2 sequences are MNHEY and SMNVEV (reference sequence). CDR3 sequence reads: CASSLAGQLNEQFF. DNA for the CDR3: TGTGCCAGCAGTTTAGCTGGGCAGCTCAATGAGCAGTTCTTC.

Only a few counts were recorded for this clonotype. This rearrangement joins TRBV18 to TRBJ2-5; 8 bases map to TRBD1. CDR3 length: 15 residues. Trimming took 1 base from V and 5 from J; bases not matched to a gene: 6. The V gene's germline CDR1 is KGHSH and CDR2 LQKENI. The CDR3 protein is CASSPRPGGSETQYF. The DNA of the CDR3 is TGTGCCAGCTCACCACGCCCAGGGGGCAGCGAGACCCAGTACTTC.

This clonotype came up many times. The J gene is TRBJ1-1, the V gene TRBV12-3 or TRBV12-4, with D perhaps matching TRBD1 (5 bases). The germline V and J ends were trimmed by 4 bases and 2 bases, with 11 bases remaining between them. This CDR3 contains 14 residues. The CDR3 DNA reads as TGTGCCAGCAGTTCCACAGGCCTCAACACTGAAGCTTTCTTT. It yields the protein CASSSTGLNTEAFF.

The chain carries TRBV5-1 and TRBJ1-3; 11 nucleotides line up with TRBD1. This CDR3 is built from 13 residues. Trimming removed 4 bases from V and 8 bases from J; junction bases left unmatched: 2. The germline gives CDR1 SGHRS, CDR2 YFSETQ. CDR3 coding DNA: TGCGCCAGCAGCAGGGGACAGGGGGACACCATATATTTT. It encodes CASSRGQGDTIYF.

The J gene is TRBJ2-1, the V gene TRBV18; TRBD1 matches at 7 bases. Germline V gene sequence: CDR1 KGHSH, CDR2 LQKENI. V was pared by 2 bases and J by 7 bases, with 11 bases of the junction left unmatched. This CDR3 contains 16 residues. CDR3 coding DNA: TGTGCCAGCTCACCAACGATCGGACAGGTTCGGAATGAGCAGTTCTTC. This sequence encodes CASSPTIGQVRNEQFF.

This clonotype has ten or more counts. This chain uses TRBV20-1 with TRBJ2-7, with 11 bases identical to TRBD2. Germline CDR1 DFQATT, CDR2 SNEGSKA (reference sequence). CDR3 length: 14 amino acids. Unmatched junction bases numbered 5, after V lost 6 bases and J lost 1 base. The CDR3 protein is CSAQTSGASYEQYF. The CDR3 nucleotides read TGCAGTGCACAGACTAGCGGGGCTTCCTACGAGCAGTACTTC.

The chain uses TRBV14 and TRBJ2-1; either TRBD1 or TRBD2 may fit D (5 bases each). The CDR3 has 11 residues. The germline CDR1 and CDR2 sequences are SGHDN and FVKESK. The V gene lost 4 bases and the J gene lost 16 bases, with 14 bases spanning the gap. The CDR3 is CASSLGRFIFF. The CDR3, as DNA: TGTGCCAGCAGCCTGGGACGGTTTATCTTCTTC.

This clonotype was recorded many times. The chain joins TRBV4-1 to TRBJ2-3, with D maybe TRBD2 (6 bases). Germline V gene data show CDR1 as MGHRA and CDR2 as YSYEKL. CDR3 length: 16 residues. Trimming cost V 4 bases and J 2 bases, with 16 bases left between them. Written as DNA, the CDR3 is TGCGCCAGCAGCCCGGTTGGGGGGAGGTACACAGATACGCAGTATTTT. Its protein product is CASSPVGGRYTDTQYF.

This clonotype was seen at least ten times. The rearrangement uses TRBV20-1 and TRBJ2-3; 10 bases align to TRBD1. The CDR3 spans 14 residues. V gave up 6 bases and J gave up 4 bases; unmatched junction bases: 7. CDR1 DFQATT and CDR2 SNEGSKA come from the germline V gene (reference sequence). The CDR3 bases are TGCAGTGCCCGGACAGGGGGTACCGCAGATACGCAGTATTTT. Translating it yields CSARTGGTADTQYF.